Listed below are T cell receptor beta chains from one sample, sequenced in a study of blood T cell repertoires in COVID-19. Only in-frame clones appear in the TCRdb table, and some are missing; sequencing was by immunoSEQ multiplex PCR. The sample yields roughly 79,000 clones, approximately 80% seen once. Sequencing was carried out using peripheral blood. The receptors originated from a man in his sixties with active or convalescent COVID-19. The CDR3 runs from the conserved cysteine through the conserved F or W. D genes are given only for firm matches. Size is omitted from some rows. Given values are once, few, many or a class for expanded clones.

size	D	V	J	CDR3	DNA
.	.	TRBV4-2	TRBJ2-3	CASSQGSGPTDTQYF	TGTGCCAGCAGCCAAGGGAGCGGACCCACAGATACGCAGTATTTT
.	.	TRBV5-1	TRBJ2-7	CASGSEVLAEQYF	TGCGCCAGCGGGTCCGAGGTTTTGGCCGAGCAGTACTTC
.	TRBD1	TRBV3-1/TRBV3-2	TRBJ2-7	CASSTGTAYEQYF	TGTGCCAGCAGCACCGGGACAGCCTACGAGCAGTACTTC
.	.	TRBV15	TRBJ1-3	CATSRDRGDIAGNTIYF	TGTGCCACCAGCAGAGATCGGGGGGATATAGCTGGAAACACCATATATTTT
.	.	TRBV7-9	TRBJ2-1	CASSSEGSSYNEQFF	TGTGCCAGCAGCTCAGAGGGTAGCTCCTACAATGAGCAGTTCTTC
few	.	TRBV3-1/TRBV3-2	TRBJ1-3	CASSQAGGDHDF	TGTGCCAGCAGCCAAGCCGGAGGGGACCACGACTTT
once	TRBD2	TRBV19	TRBJ2-1	CASTPGSGGYNEQFF	TGTGCCAGTACCCCGGGTAGCGGGGGATACAATGAGCAGTTCTTC
few	.	TRBV21-1	TRBJ2-5	CASSKVETSGGEETQYF	TGTGCCAGCAGCAAAGTGGAAACTAGCGGGGGTGAAGAGACCCAGTACTTC
.	TRBD2	TRBV7-3	TRBJ2-1	CASSLLAGGLNEQFF	TGTGCCAGCAGCTTACTAGCGGGGGGGCTCAATGAGCAGTTCTTC
few	.	TRBV18	TRBJ1-1	CASSPPSITEAFF	TGTGCCAGCTCACCACCAAGCATCACTGAAGCTTTCTTT
.	.	TRBV27	TRBJ2-5	CASSSGTFLGTQYF	TGTGCCAGCAGTTCTGGGACATTTCTGGGGACCCAGTACTTC
.	TRBD2	TRBV4-2	TRBJ2-1	CASRWLAGDNEQFF	TGTGCCAGCAGATGGCTAGCGGGGGATAATGAGCAGTTCTTC
few	.	TRBV12-3/TRBV12-4	TRBJ2-3	CASSQGHTDTQYF	TGTGCCAGCAGTCAGGGCCACACAGATACGCAGTATTTT
.	.	TRBV4-1	TRBJ2-2	CASSQANLVDRSRELFF	TGCGCCAGCAGCCAAGCTAATTTGGTTGATCGGTCCCGGGAGCTGTTTTTT
.	.	TRBV30	TRBJ2-5	CAWTGVSETQYF	TGTGCCTGGACGGGGGTATCAGAGACCCAGTACTTC
.	TRBD1	TRBV27	TRBJ1-4	CATSDRGPSELFF	TGTGCCACCTCGGACAGGGGGCCGAGTGAACTGTTTTTT
.	TRBD1	TRBV3-1/TRBV3-2	TRBJ2-7	CATRQGAYEQYF	TGTGCCACTCGACAGGGTGCCTACGAGCAGTACTTC
once	.	TRBV6-5	TRBJ2-5	CASRLASQETQYF	TGTGCCAGCAGGTTAGCCTCCCAAGAGACCCAGTACTTC
.	.	TRBV28	TRBJ1-4	CASSLGQPNEKLFF	TGTGCCAGCAGTTTAGGGCAGCCGAATGAAAAACTGTTTTTT
.	.	TRBV11-1	TRBJ2-7	CASSPGTIQQYF	TGTGCCAGCAGCCCAGGGACAATTCAACAGTACTTC
.	.	TRBV7-2	TRBJ1-2	CASSLGSPRDYGYTF	TGTGCCAGCAGCTTAGGGTCACCCAGGGACTATGGCTACACCTTC
.	.	TRBV6-2/TRBV6-3	TRBJ2-5	CASSPLETQYF	TGTGCCAGCAGCCCACTAGAGACCCAGTACTTC
.	TRBD2	TRBV2	TRBJ2-3	CASSGTSGVGTDTQYF	TGTGCCAGCAGTGGGACTAGCGGGGTAGGCACAGATACGCAGTATTTT
few	TRBD2	TRBV3-1/TRBV3-2	TRBJ2-1	CASSQTSGVLYNEQFF	TGTGCCAGCAGCCAGACTAGCGGGGTTTTATACAATGAGCAGTTCTTC
.	TRBD1	TRBV15	TRBJ1-2	CATSQGDYGYTF	TGTGCCACCAGCCAGGGGGACTATGGCTACACCTTC
.	.	TRBV20-1	TRBJ2-1	CSARDGREQFF	TGCAGTGCTAGAGATGGCAGAGAGCAGTTCTTC
.	.	TRBV21-1	TRBJ2-5	CASSKSPLGSQETQYF	TGTGCCAGCAGCAAATCCCCGCTAGGTTCCCAAGAGACCCAGTACTTC
.	TRBD2	TRBV5-1	TRBJ2-1	CASTLGLAGLRSYNEQFF	TGCGCCAGCACGTTGGGACTAGCGGGGCTCCGGTCCTACAATGAGCAGTTCTTC
.	TRBD2	TRBV4-1	TRBJ2-1	CASSRSGTSGGPDNEQFF	TGCGCCAGCAGCCGATCCGGGACTAGCGGGGGCCCCGACAATGAGCAGTTCTTC
.	.	TRBV7-8	TRBJ2-3	CASSLRRQSTDTQYF	TGTGCCAGCAGCTTAAGGCGGCAGAGCACAGATACGCAGTATTTT
.	.	TRBV21-1	TRBJ2-5	CASRPTGSHVSKETQYF	TGTGCCAGCAGGCCGACAGGGAGCCACGTTTCCAAAGAGACCCAGTACTTC
.	TRBD2	TRBV20-1	TRBJ2-2	CSASVAGANTGELFF	TGCAGTGCTAGTGTAGCGGGGGCCAACACCGGGGAGCTGTTTTTT
.	.	TRBV19	TRBJ1-2	CASGEQGLLYGYTF	TGTGCCAGTGGAGAGCAGGGGCTATTATATGGCTACACCTTC
.	.	TRBV10-3	TRBJ2-2	CAIRQTRETGELFF	TGTGCCATCAGGCAGACCAGGGAAACCGGGGAGCTGTTTTTT
.	TRBD2	TRBV28	TRBJ2-5	CASNPPTGGETQYF	TGTGCCAGCAACCCCCCGACGGGAGGCGAGACCCAGTACTTC
.	TRBD1	TRBV5-6	TRBJ2-1	CASSPGTAGFDEQFF	TGTGCCAGCAGCCCCGGGACAGCCGGTTTTGATGAGCAGTTCTTC
.	.	TRBV11-2	TRBJ2-7	CASSLSFLLGGVEQYF	TGTGCCAGCAGCTTATCTTTTCTACTGGGGGGTGTGGAGCAGTACTTC
.	TRBD2	TRBV3-1/TRBV3-2	TRBJ2-3	CASRSGGAYTDTQYF	TGTGCCAGCAGATCGGGGGGAGCGTACACAGATACGCAGTATTTT
.	.	TRBV24-1	TRBJ2-7	CATSPSKTSYEQYF	TGTGCCACCAGTCCCAGTAAGACTTCCTACGAGCAGTACTTC
.	TRBD1	TRBV6-4	TRBJ2-1	CASSGTGAYNEQFF	TGTGCCAGCAGTGGGACAGGGGCCTACAATGAGCAGTTCTTC
.	.	TRBV19	TRBJ1-1	CASSIGRSGGTEAFF	TGTGCCAGTAGTATAGGGCGGTCCGGGGGGACTGAAGCTTTCTTT
.	.	TRBV19	TRBJ2-5	CASSIVLGQRETQYF	TGTGCCAGTAGTATAGTTCTAGGACAGCGGGAGACCCAGTACTTC
once	TRBD1	TRBV30	TRBJ2-6	CAWSPPGQGFGSGANVLTF	TGTGCCTGGAGTCCACCGGGACAGGGGTTTGGCTCTGGGGCCAACGTCCTGACTTTC
.	.	TRBV6-5	TRBJ2-7	CASSRDRSSYEQYF	TGTGCCAGCAGTCGCGACAGATCCTCCTACGAGCAGTACTTC
.	TRBD1	TRBV5-6	TRBJ2-6	CASSLRDRGLGANVLTF	TGTGCCAGCAGCTTAAGGGACAGGGGTTTGGGGGCCAACGTCCTGACTTTC
.	.	TRBV30	TRBJ2-1	CAWSTVQEQFF	TGTGCCTGGAGCACGGTACAGGAGCAGTTCTTC
.	.	TRBV19	TRBJ1-2	CASSEEGRVYGYTF	TGTGCCAGTAGTGAGGAGGGTCGAGTCTATGGCTACACCTTC
.	TRBD1	TRBV7-9	TRBJ2-7	CASSSWTGAATTYEQYF	TGTGCCAGCAGCTCCTGGACAGGGGCCGCAACGACCTACGAGCAGTACTTC
few	TRBD1	TRBV24-1	TRBJ2-1	CATSDPLPRTGSSYNEQFF	TGTGCCACCAGTGATCCCCTCCCCCGGACAGGGAGCTCCTACAATGAGCAGTTCTTC
once	TRBD1	TRBV7-2	TRBJ1-4	CASSPVGQGRGKLFF	TGTGCCAGCAGCCCGGTAGGACAGGGTAGGGGAAAACTGTTTTTT
.	.	TRBV29-1	TRBJ1-2	CSVEEYSGVGYTF	TGCAGCGTTGAAGAGTATTCGGGGGTAGGCTACACCTTC
few	TRBD1	TRBV20-1	TRBJ1-5	CSASRTGAQSNQPQHF	TGCAGTGCTAGTAGGACAGGGGCGCAGAGCAATCAGCCCCAGCATTTT
.	TRBD2	TRBV10-3	TRBJ2-3	CAISGGLAWSTDTQYF	TGTGCCATCAGTGGAGGACTAGCGTGGTCCACAGATACGCAGTATTTT
many	TRBD1	TRBV5-8	TRBJ1-5	CASRPLDRGHQPQHF	TGTGCCAGCAGACCACTGGACAGGGGACATCAGCCCCAGCATTTT
.	TRBD1	TRBV5-4	TRBJ2-7	CASTRTGASEQYF	TGTGCCAGTACAAGGACAGGGGCTAGCGAGCAGTACTTC
medium-sized	TRBD1	TRBV6-5	TRBJ1-2	CASSLDRGPGGYTF	TGTGCCAGCAGTTTAGACAGGGGGCCCGGCGGCTACACCTTC
.	TRBD1	TRBV19	TRBJ1-1	CASSILAGGTEAFF	TGTGCCAGTAGTATTTTGGCAGGGGGGACTGAAGCTTTCTTT
.	.	TRBV18	TRBJ2-5	CASSPMWSEETQYF	TGTGCCAGCTCACCTATGTGGAGCGAAGAGACCCAGTACTTC
.	.	TRBV9	TRBJ1-5	CASSPWGDSNQPQHF	TGTGCCAGCTCCCCCTGGGGGGATAGCAATCAGCCCCAGCATTTT